This T cell receptor (beta chain) was recorded in a study of cytomegalovirus exposure and HLA in healthy donors. Study-wide results and caveats: Later, an analysis showed that TCR beta chains associated with HLA were more clonally expanded than others that were equally common.

This clone was seen only a few times. Its antigen is currently unknown. The junction differs from germline at one of its ends, possibly a read error. The sample has other DNA sequences that encode this CDR3 too. The study ran its PCR with 60 Vbeta and 13 Jbeta primers. The table came from immunoSEQ multiplex PCR; TCRdb's copy has only in-frame clones and leaves some out. The profile shows about 130,000 clones, 65% to 80% of them singletons. Sampled while nominally healthy, donors likely had unrecorded immune exposures. This donor's record omits CMV serostatus. The germline V gene encodes CDR1 SQVTM and CDR2 ANQGSEA. This CDR3 region has 13 residues.

Sequencing used PBMCs. This clonotype originated in a human donor in good health. The gene calls are TRBV29-1 and TRBJ1-5, with 8 nucleotides matching TRBD1. The CDR3 is CSVGAGGNQPQHF. The CDR3, as DNA: TGCAGCGTTGGGGCAGGGGGCAACCAGCCCCAGCATTTT. Together with reference TRBV29-1 and TRBJ1-5, the CDR3 gives the full variable domain: SAVISQKPSRDICQRGTSLTIQCQVDSQVTMMFWYRQQPGQSLTLIATANQGSEATYESGFVIDKFPISRPNLTFSTLTVSNMSPEDSSIYLCSVGAGGNQPQHFGDGTRLSIL.